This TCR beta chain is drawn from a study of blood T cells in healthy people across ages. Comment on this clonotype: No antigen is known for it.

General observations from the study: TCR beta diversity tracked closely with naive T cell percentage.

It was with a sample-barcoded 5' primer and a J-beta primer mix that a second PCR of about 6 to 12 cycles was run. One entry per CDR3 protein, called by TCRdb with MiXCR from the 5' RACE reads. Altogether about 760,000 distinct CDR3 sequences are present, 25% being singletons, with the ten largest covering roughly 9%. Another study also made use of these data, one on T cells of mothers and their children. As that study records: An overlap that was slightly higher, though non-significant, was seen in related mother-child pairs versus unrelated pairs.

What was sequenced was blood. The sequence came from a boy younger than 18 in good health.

The CDR3 region is CASLEVWAGGFPGANVLTF. As DNA, the CDR3 is TGTGCCAGCCTGGAGGTTTGGGCAGGTGGTTTCCCTGGGGCCAACGTCCTGACTTTC. The V and J genes are TRBV28 and TRBJ2-6, with D possibly being TRBD2 (5 bases). The V end was cut by 8 bases, the J end by 2 bases, with 25 bases between. Per the germline V gene, CDR1 is MDHEN and CDR2 is SYDVKM. The CDR3 has 19 amino acids.